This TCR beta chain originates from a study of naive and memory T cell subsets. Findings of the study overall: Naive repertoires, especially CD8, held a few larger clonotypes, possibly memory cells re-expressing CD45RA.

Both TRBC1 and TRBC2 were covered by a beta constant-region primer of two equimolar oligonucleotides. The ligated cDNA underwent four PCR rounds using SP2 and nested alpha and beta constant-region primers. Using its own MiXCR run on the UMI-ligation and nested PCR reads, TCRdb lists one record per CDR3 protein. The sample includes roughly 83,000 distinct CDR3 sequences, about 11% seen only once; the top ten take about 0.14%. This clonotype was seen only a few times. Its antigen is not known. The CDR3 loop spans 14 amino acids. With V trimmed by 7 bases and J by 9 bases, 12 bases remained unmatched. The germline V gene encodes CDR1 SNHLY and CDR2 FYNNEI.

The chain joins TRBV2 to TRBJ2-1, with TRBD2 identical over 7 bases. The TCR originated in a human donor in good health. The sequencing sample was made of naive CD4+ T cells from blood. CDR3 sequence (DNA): TGTGCCAGCAAGGGAGTCACTAGCGCGAGTGAGCAGTTCTTC. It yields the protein CASKGVTSASEQFF.